Below, 25 T cell receptor beta chains from the same sample are listed, as sequenced in a study of cytomegalovirus exposure and HLA in healthy donors (dated by TCRdb to about 2017). Library generation was performed with the immunoSEQ multiplex PCR assay. For the multiplex PCR, a mixture combining 60 forward primers for TCR Vbeta segments and 13 reverse primers for TCR Jbeta segments was used. TCRdb's version of the immuneACCESS table is confined to in-frame rearrangements and falls short of the full clone set. An unresolved V gene accounts for under half of the shortfall where checked; the remainder is of unknown origin. In all, the sample holds tens of thousands of clones, and 72% of those were seen once. Around 10% of the sample belongs to the ten largest clones. The sequencing input was PBMCs. These receptor sequences come from a woman in her forties in good health and CMV-seropositive.

V usage is TRBV16 and J usage is TRBJ1-4; weak D call: TRBD1 (5 bases). Germline V lookup: CDR1 KGHSY, CDR2 FQNENV. The CDR3 spans 15 residues. V gave up 2 bases and J gave up 5 bases, with 12 bases separating them. CDR3 bases: TGTGCCAGCAGCCAAACCACAGGCCGAAATGAAAAACTGTTTTTT. Encoded protein: CASSQTTGRNEKLFF.

This CDR3 reads CASSQTQLAGSQETQYF. The CDR3 nucleotides are TGTGCCAGCAGCCAAACCCAACTAGCGGGGTCCCAAGAGACCCAGTACTTC. J is TRBJ2-5 and V is TRBV4-2; 10 bases match TRBD2. Germline lookup yields CDR1 LGHNA and CDR2 YNFKEQ. CDR3 length: 17 residues. The J segment lost 1 base and the V segment lost 2 bases, leaving 7 bases of the junction unmatched.

The V call is TRBV19, the J call TRBJ2-3; 7 bases are a match to TRBD2. Per the germline V gene, CDR1 is LNHDA and CDR2 is SQIVND (reference sequence). V trimming: 6 bases; J trimming: 3 bases; junction bases outside the gene matches: 12. The CDR3 has 16 residues. The CDR3 nucleotides are TGTGCCAGTAGCACGGCGGCGGGAGTGGGTACAGATACGCAGTATTTT. The encoded protein is CASSTAAGVGTDTQYF.

The J gene is TRBJ1-2, the V gene TRBV5-1, with 7 bases fitting TRBD1. Germline values: CDR1 SGHRS, CDR2 YFSETQ. The junction had 19 bases not matched to a gene; V was cut back by 4 bases and J by 7 bases. This CDR3 has 17 amino acids. The CDR3 DNA reads as TGCGCCAGCAGCGCCCAATTTACCGGGACAGCGATCTCTGGCTACACCTTC. Its protein product is CASSAQFTGTAISGYTF.

V gene TRBV10-2 combines with J gene TRBJ1-5, with 11 bases matching TRBD1. CDR3 length: 15 residues. Germline values: CDR1 WSHSY, CDR2 SAAADI. The V and J ends lost 6 bases and 5 bases, in that order; junction bases with no gene match: 6. This chain's CDR3 is CASSFGTGGHQPQHF. The CDR3 nucleotides read TGCGCCAGCAGCTTCGGGACAGGGGGTCATCAGCCCCAGCATTTT.

The V call is TRBV20-1, the J call TRBJ1-2; D ambiguous. This CDR3 is 11 amino acids long. Germline lookup yields CDR1 DFQATT and CDR2 SNEGSKA (reference sequence). V was pared by 3 bases and J by 8 bases, with 10 bases between. DNA for the CDR3: TGCAGTGCTAGTGCGGGGAAGGGCTACACCTTC. Its translation is CSASAGKGYTF.

The chain links TRBV6-1 to TRBJ2-2; tentatively, D is TRBD2 (6 bases). Trimming cost V 4 bases and J 0 bases, with 12 bases left between them. Germline V gene data show CDR1 as MNHNS and CDR2 as SASEGT. This CDR3 has 16 amino acids. The CDR3 spells CASSVTSFPNTGELFF. The CDR3 region has the DNA TGTGCCAGCAGTGTAACTAGCTTCCCGAACACCGGGGAGCTGTTTTTT.

This chain uses TRBV19 with TRBJ1-4, with D possibly matching TRBD1 (6 bases). Germline V lookup: CDR1 LNHDA, CDR2 SQIVND (reference sequence). This CDR3 is built from 14 residues. V shed 6 bases and J shed 0 bases, with 8 bases lying between them. The CDR3 DNA is TGTGCCAGTAGAGCAGGGGCAACTAATGAAAAACTGTTTTTT. Its translation is CASRAGATNEKLFF. The complete variable domain, with remaining parts taken from reference TRBV19 and TRBJ1-4, reads DGGITQSPKYLFRKEGQNVTLSCEQNLNHDAMYWYRQDPGQGLRLIYYSQIVNDFQKGDIAEGYSVSREKKESFPLTVTSAQKNPTAFYLCASRAGATNEKLFFGSGTQLSVL.

The V call is TRBV5-8, the J call TRBJ2-1; D gene unclear. CDR1 is SGHTS, CDR2 YDEGEE, per germline. This CDR3 is built from 12 residues. V lost 0 bases and J 8 bases, leaving 6 bases between the germline ends. CDR3 nucleotide sequence: TGTGCCAGCAGCTTGGTAATATATGAGCAGTTCTTC. It codes for CASSLVIYEQFF. Filled out from reference TRBV5-8 and TRBJ2-1, the complete variable domain reads EAGVTQSPTHLIKTRGQQATLRCSPISGHTSVYWYQQALGLGLQFLLWYDEGEERNRGNFPPRFSGRQFPNYSSELNVNALELEDSALYLCASSLVIYEQFFGPGTRLTVL.

This clone showed up just a few times. The V and J genes are TRBV7-9 and TRBJ1-4; 7 nucleotides match TRBD1. The CDR3 contains 14 residues. The V gene end was trimmed by 4 bases and the J gene end by 8 bases; junction bases not matched to a gene: 7. Germline lookup yields CDR1 SEHNR and CDR2 FQNEAQ (reference sequence). The CDR3 here is CASSSQGSEEKLFF. The CDR3 nucleotides are TGTGCCAGCAGCTCACAGGGGTCGGAGGAAAAACTGTTTTTT.

The chain carries TRBV19 and TRBJ1-5, with D perhaps TRBD1 (6 bases). Germline CDR1 and CDR2: LNHDA and SQIVND (reference sequence). The V and J ends lost 8 bases and 0 bases respectively, with 8 bases between them. The CDR3 length is 13 residues. The CDR3: CASRDNSNQPQHF. In DNA, the CDR3 is TGTGCCAGTCGGGACAATAGCAATCAGCCCCAGCATTTT.

The chain joins TRBV9 to TRBJ2-5; tentative D call: TRBD1 (5 bases). With 7 bases removed from V and 5 bases from J, the gap between germline ends came to 9 bases. Germline-derived CDR1 and CDR2 are SGDLS and YYNGEE. The CDR3 runs 11 residues. The CDR3 here is CASAKGETQYF. CDR3 in DNA: TGTGCCAGCGCAAAGGGGGAGACCCAGTACTTC.

CDR3 nucleotide sequence: TGTGCCAGCAGCCAAGAGCGAGTCTTAATAGGAAACACCATATATTTT. The encoded protein is CASSQERVLIGNTIYF. This chain connects TRBV4-2 to TRBJ1-3; no firm D call. Germline loops: CDR1 LGHNA, CDR2 YNFKEQ. This CDR3 has 16 amino acids. V gave up 0 bases and J gave up 4 bases, with 13 bases separating them.

The chain has TRBV29-1 and TRBJ1-1; D might be TRBD1 (6 bases). V shed 5 bases and J shed 4 bases, with 14 bases lying between them. Germline CDR1 reads SQVTM; CDR2 reads ANQGSEA. This CDR3 is built from 13 residues. As DNA, the CDR3 is TGCAGCGTTAAGACAGGAGCCAGCACTGAAGCTTTCTTT. Residues: CSVKTGASTEAFF.

As regards this clone: One end of the junction varies from germline; a read error may be responsible. This chain links TRBV7-9 with TRBJ2-7; D gene ambiguous. CDR1 is SEHNR, CDR2 FQNEAQ, per germline (reference sequence). The CDR3 length is 12 residues. The CDR3, as DNA: TGTTCCAGCAGCTTCGAGATTGCCGAGCAGTACTTC. Amino acid sequence: CSSSFEIAEQYF.

The rearrangement uses TRBV7-8 and TRBJ1-5; D ambiguous. CDR1 and CDR2 from the germline V gene are SGHVS and FQNEAQ. CDR3 length equals 17 residues. With 4 bases removed from V and 1 base from J, the gap between germline ends came to 17 bases. Here the CDR3 DNA reads TGTGCCAGCAGCTCAAGCCCAGTCCCCGGGAGCAATCAGCCCCAGCATTTT. Translated, it gives CASSSSPVPGSNQPQHF.

CDR3 loop: CASSGSQGRTSTDTQYF. In DNA form, the CDR3 reads TGTGCCAGCAGTGGATCACAGGGGAGAACTAGCACAGATACGCAGTATTTT. The rearrangement joins TRBV6-1 to TRBJ2-3; TRBD1 matches 7 bases. The CDR3 is made up of 17 amino acids. V lost 4 bases to trimming and J lost 0 bases; unmatched junction nucleotides: 10. CDR1 is MNHNS and CDR2 is SASEGT in the germline V gene.

This chain connects TRBV29-1 to TRBJ1-1; TRBD1 agrees at 7 bases. The CDR3 runs to 15 residues. Germline CDR1 reads SQVTM; CDR2 reads ANQGSEA. J gave up 5 bases and V 6 bases, and 15 bases lay outside the gene matches. The chain's CDR3 is CSVARDSPSPTEAFF. Here the CDR3 DNA reads TGCAGCGTAGCCCGGGACAGTCCAAGCCCGACTGAAGCTTTCTTT.

V is TRBV5-6 and J is TRBJ2-3, with a weak D call TRBD1 (6 bases). V was shortened by 4 bases and J by 2 bases, with 14 bases between the two germline ends. The CDR3 loop spans 15 amino acids. Per the germline V gene, CDR1 is SGHDT and CDR2 is YYEEEE. In nucleotides, the CDR3 is TGTGCCAGCAGCCGCTTCGGACAGTCCACAGATACGCAGTATTTT. It translates to CASSRFGQSTDTQYF. Full variable domain (remainder filled in from reference TRBV5-6 and TRBJ2-3): DAGVTQSPTHLIKTRGQQVTLRCSPKSGHDTVSWYQQALGQGPQFIFQYYEEEERQRGNFPDRFSGHQFPNYSSELNVNALLLGDSALYLCASSRFGQSTDTQYFGPGTRLTVL.

The chain carries TRBV28 and TRBJ1-4; TRBD1 agrees at 8 bases. Unmatched junction bases numbered 5, after V lost 8 bases and J lost 0 bases. Germline V gene data show CDR1 as MDHEN and CDR2 as SYDVKM. The CDR3 length is 15 residues. CDR3 sequence reads: CASLPGGATNEKLFF. The CDR3 DNA follows: TGTGCCAGCCTCCCAGGGGGCGCAACTAATGAAAAACTGTTTTTT.

The gene calls are TRBV5-1 and TRBJ1-2, with a weak D call TRBD1 (5 bases). The V end was cut by 4 bases, the J end by 2 bases, with 12 bases between. CDR3 size: 14 residues. The germline V gene has CDR1 SGHRS and CDR2 YFSETQ. Here the CDR3 DNA reads TGCGCCAGCAGCGGGGCGCTGGGGAACTATGGCTACACCTTC. As protein: CASSGALGNYGYTF.

V is TRBV1 and J is TRBJ1-4; the table names TRBD1, a call not compared with the DNA. TRBV1 is designated a pseudogene. This CDR3 contains 16 residues. The CDR3 DNA is TGCACCAGCAGCCCACAAAAGGGACAGCGTAATGAAAAACTGTTTTTT. Its protein product is CTSSPQKGQRNEKLFF.

The chain joins TRBV5-1 to TRBJ2-7, with TRBD1 identical over 10 bases. In germline, CDR1 is SGHRS, CDR2 YFSETQ. The CDR3 totals 13 residues. V gave up 3 bases and J gave up 6 bases; unmatched junction bases: 3. The CDR3 nucleotides are TGCGCCAGCAGCTCGGGACAGGGGCCCGAGCAGTACTTC. It translates to CASSSGQGPEQYF.

The CDR3 nucleotides read TGTGCCAGCAGTGAAGTTCTGGGACAGGGGCCCCTCCACTTT. This sequence encodes CASSEVLGQGPLHF. The chain joins TRBV6-5 to TRBJ1-6; TRBD1 matches 10 bases. V shed 5 bases and J 13 bases; nucleotides not matched to a gene: 8. The CDR3 consists of 14 residues. The germline gives CDR1 MNHEY, CDR2 SVGAGI.

The chain has TRBV27 and TRBJ2-7; TRBD1 matches at 10 bases. The CDR3 length is 18 residues. CDR1 and CDR2 (germline): MNHEY, SMNVEV (reference sequence). Germline trimming cut 0 bases from V and 5 bases from J; bases unmatched to any gene: 13. The DNA of the CDR3 is TGTGCCAGCAGTTTATCCCATCCCTCCGGGACAGGGGTTGACGAGCAGTACTTC. Translating gives CASSLSHPSGTGVDEQYF.